This TCR beta chain comes out of a study of human T cells and chemical hapten exposure. The sample's time point: patch test 3, about 24 weeks after DPC sensitization. As to treatment: therapeutic diphenylcyclopropenone sensitization with weekly scalp DPC. CDR1 and CDR2 from the germline V gene are SGHKS and YYEKEE (reference sequence). The CDR3 has 15 amino acids. The V end lost 5 bases, the J end lost 1 base, and 16 bases lay between the germline ends. This clonotype was counted at least ten times. TCRdb reprocessed the RACE reads with MiXCR, giving one entry per CDR3 protein. The sample holds about 84,000 distinct CDR3 sequences; about 10% are singletons and the top ten take under 4.5%.

V usage is TRBV5-5 and J usage is TRBJ2-7; D tentatively fits TRBD1 or TRBD2 (5 bases each). The origin of this receptor is a woman aged 45-65 years with alopecia areata. Some clones in this sample may be carry-over from other donors' samples. Sequences were derived from whole blood, sampled in connection with sensitization to the hapten diphenylcyclopropenone (DPC). The CDR3: CASSSPGTASYEQYF. The CDR3 DNA follows: TGTGCCAGCAGTTCCCCCGGGACGGCTTCCTACGAGCAGTACTTC.